Below, one TCR beta chain is given with its context. Its antigen is not known. Its ends do not fully match the called genes, so a read error is possible. RNA was extracted from bulk tissue without any cell sorting. More than 3 cm separated this lung sample from the edge of the tumor. The data were obtained in a study of tumor and adjacent non-tumor tissue in lung cancer. Findings of the study overall: Tumor tissue had significantly higher TCR diversity than normal lung. Top 100 clones took a larger repertoire share in normal lung.

This CDR3 region has 15 residues. Germline V lookup: CDR1 DFQATT, CDR2 SNEGSKA (reference sequence). A modified ARM-PCR protocol with three rounds of nested PCR amplified TCRbeta. TCRdb fed the multiplex PCR reads into MiXCR, producing one record per CDR3 protein. The sample contains roughly 82,000 distinct CDR3 sequences, roughly three quarters of which appear only once. This receptor was taken from a woman between 50 and 59 years old with non-small cell lung cancer. The V and J genes are TRBV20-1 and TRBJ2-5; possible D gene TRBD2, 5 bases. The specimen was distant non-tumor lung tissue. Here the CDR3 reads CSATLVGLFQENQYF. For the CDR3, the DNA is TGCAGTGCTACCCTCGTTGGACTGTTCCAAGAGAACCAGTACTTC.